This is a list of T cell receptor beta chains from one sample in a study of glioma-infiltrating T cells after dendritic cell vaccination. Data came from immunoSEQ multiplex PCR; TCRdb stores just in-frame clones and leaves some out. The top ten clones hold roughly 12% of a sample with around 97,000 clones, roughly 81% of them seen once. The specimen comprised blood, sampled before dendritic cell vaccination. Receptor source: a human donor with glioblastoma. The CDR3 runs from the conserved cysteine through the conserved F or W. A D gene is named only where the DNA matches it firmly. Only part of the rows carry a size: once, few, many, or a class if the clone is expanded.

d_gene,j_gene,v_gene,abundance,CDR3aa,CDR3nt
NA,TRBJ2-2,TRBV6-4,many,CASSAGDTGELFF,TGTGCCAGCAGTGCAGGGGACACCGGGGAGCTGTTTTTT
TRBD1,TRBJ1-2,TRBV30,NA,CASQTGGGGGYTF,TGTGCCTCCCAGACAGGGGGTGGCGGAGGCTACACCTTC
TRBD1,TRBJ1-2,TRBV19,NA,CASSGGGGYGYTF,TGTGCCAGTTCAGGGGGCGGAGGGTATGGCTACACCTTC
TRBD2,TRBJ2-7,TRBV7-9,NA,CASSIGGDEQYF,TGTGCCAGCAGTATCGGGGGGGACGAGCAGTACTTC
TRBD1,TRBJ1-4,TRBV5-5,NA,CASSLTGATNEKLFF,TGTGCCAGCAGCCTGACAGGGGCAACTAATGAAAAACTGTTTTTT
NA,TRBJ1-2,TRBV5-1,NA,CASSPTLTGNYGYTF,TGCGCCAGCAGTCCGACCCTTACAGGAAACTATGGCTACACCTTC
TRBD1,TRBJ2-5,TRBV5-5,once,CASSRDRVETQYF,TGTGCCAGCAGCCGGGACAGGGTTGAGACCCAGTACTTC
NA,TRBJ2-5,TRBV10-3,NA,CAISDGERETQYF,TGTGCCATCAGTGATGGGGAGAGAGAGACCCAGTACTTC
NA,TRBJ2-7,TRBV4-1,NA,CASSPGPPAYEQYF,TGCGCCAGCAGCCCTGGGCCTCCAGCCTACGAGCAGTACTTC
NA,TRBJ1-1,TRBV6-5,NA,CASSRITGYFTEAFF,TGTGCCAGCAGCCGTATCACAGGGTATTTCACTGAAGCTTTCTTT
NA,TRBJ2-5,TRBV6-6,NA,CASSLGGQETQYF,TGTGCCAGCAGCCTGGGGGGTCAAGAGACCCAGTACTTC
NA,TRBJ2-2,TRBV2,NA,CASSEGWGPGELFF,TGTGCCAGCAGTGAGGGGTGGGGGCCCGGGGAGCTGTTTTTT
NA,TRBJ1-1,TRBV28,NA,CASSLRGRGTEAFF,TGTGCCAGCAGTCTAAGGGGGAGGGGCACTGAAGCTTTCTTT
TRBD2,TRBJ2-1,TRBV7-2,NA,CASSSLRTSPAFF,TGTGCCAGCAGCTCCCTGAGGACTAGCCCTGCGTTCTTC
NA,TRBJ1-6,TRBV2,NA,CASSEGAYHSPLHF,TGTGCCAGCAGTGAAGGAGCCTACCATTCACCCCTCCACTTT
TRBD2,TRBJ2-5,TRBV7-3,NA,CASSVSGGAQETQYF,TGTGCCAGCAGCGTTAGCGGGGGGGCCCAAGAGACCCAGTACTTC
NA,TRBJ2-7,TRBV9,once,CASSASGGSYEQYF,TGTGCCAGCAGCGCCAGCGGTGGTTCCTACGAGCAGTACTTC
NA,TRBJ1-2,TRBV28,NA,CASSDPTDVEEGGYTF,TGTGCCAGCAGCGACCCTACGGATGTGGAGGAGGGTGGCTACACCTTC
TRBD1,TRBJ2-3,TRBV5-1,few,CASSSRDRGTDTQYF,TGCGCCAGCAGCTCCCGGGACAGAGGAACAGATACGCAGTATTTT
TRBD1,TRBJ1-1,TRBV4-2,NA,CASSQSQGEDLLAEAFF,TGTGCCAGCAGCCAATCGCAGGGGGAAGACCTCCTGGCTGAAGCTTTCTTT
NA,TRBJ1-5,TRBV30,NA,CAWSVEAGGESNQPQHF,TGTGCCTGGAGTGTAGAGGCAGGAGGGGAGAGCAATCAGCCCCAGCATTTT
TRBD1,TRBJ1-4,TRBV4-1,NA,CASSQVLSRGPGLNEKLFF,TGCGCCAGCAGCCAAGTTTTAAGCAGGGGGCCAGGACTAAATGAAAAACTGTTTTTT
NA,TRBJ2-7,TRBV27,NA,CASRQDSYYEQYF,TGTGCCAGCAGACAAGACAGTTACTACGAGCAGTACTTC
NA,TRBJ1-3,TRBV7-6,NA,CASTLFQFDRTSGNTIYF,TGTGCCAGCACCCTTTTTCAGTTCGACAGAACCTCTGGAAACACCATATATTTT
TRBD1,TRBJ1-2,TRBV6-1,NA,CASSEVHRGNQNYGYTF,TGTGCCAGCAGTGAAGTTCACAGGGGGAACCAGAACTATGGCTACACCTTC
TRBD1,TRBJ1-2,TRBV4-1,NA,CASSLAGTGPGYTF,TGCGCCAGCAGCCTAGCCGGGACAGGGCCTGGCTACACCTTC
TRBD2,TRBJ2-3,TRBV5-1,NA,CASSLEHPAGRNTQYF,TGCGCCAGCAGCTTGGAGCACCCAGCGGGGCGGAATACGCAGTATTTT
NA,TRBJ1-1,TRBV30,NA,CAWSENMNTEAFF,TGTGCCTGGAGCGAAAACATGAACACTGAAGCTTTCTTT
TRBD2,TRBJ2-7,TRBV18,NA,CASSPSQSLAGAYEQYF,TGTGCCAGCTCACCATCTCAATCCCTAGCGGGAGCCTACGAGCAGTACTTC
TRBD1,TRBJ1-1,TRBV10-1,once,CASSDTGAMNTEAFF,TGCGCCAGCAGCGATACAGGGGCGATGAATACTGAAGCTTTCTTT
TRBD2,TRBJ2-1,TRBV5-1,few,CASSYSGGANNEQFF,TGCGCCAGCAGCTATAGCGGGGGGGCCAACAATGAGCAGTTCTTC
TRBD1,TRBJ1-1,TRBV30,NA,CAWSPTGGTEAFF,TGTGCCTGGAGTCCCACAGGGGGCACTGAAGCTTTCTTT
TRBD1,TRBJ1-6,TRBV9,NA,CASNPGQGWSPLHF,TGTGCCAGCAACCCGGGACAGGGGTGGTCACCCCTCCACTTT
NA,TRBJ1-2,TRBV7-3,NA,CASSLTSGDYGYTF,TGTGCCAGCAGCTTAACGTCCGGGGACTATGGCTACACCTTC
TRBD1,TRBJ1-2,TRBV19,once,CASSTGTGGLYGYTF,TGTGCCAGTAGTACCGGGACAGGGGGACTCTATGGCTACACCTTC
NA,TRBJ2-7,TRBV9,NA,CASSVGFGAGYEQYF,TGTGCCAGCAGCGTGGGGTTCGGCGCGGGGTACGAGCAGTACTTC
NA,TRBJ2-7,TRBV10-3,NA,CASGTAYEQYF,TGTGCCAGCGGGACAGCCTACGAGCAGTACTTC
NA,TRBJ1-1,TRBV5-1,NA,CASSLVQGSTEAFF,TGTGCCAGCAGCTTGGTACAGGGCTCGACTGAAGCTTTCTTT
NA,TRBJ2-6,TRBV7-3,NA,CASSSRISGANVLTF,TGTGCCAGCAGCTCCAGGATCTCTGGGGCCAACGTCCTGACTTTC
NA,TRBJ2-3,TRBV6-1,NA,CASSELQGTTQYF,TGTGCCAGCAGTGAGCTTCAGGGTACAACGCAGTATTTT
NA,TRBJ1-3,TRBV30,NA,CAASRGSGNTIYF,TGTGCCGCTAGCAGGGGTTCTGGAAACACCATATATTTT
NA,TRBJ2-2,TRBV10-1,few,CASSESRADRTGELFF,TGCGCCAGCAGTGAGTCCAGGGCAGACCGCACCGGGGAGCTGTTTTTT
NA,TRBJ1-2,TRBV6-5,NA,CASSYFPRGAGGYTF,TGTGCCAGCAGTTACTTCCCCCGGGGGGCGGGGGGCTACACCTTC
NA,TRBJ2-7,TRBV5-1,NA,CASSLEGVSYEQYF,TGCGCCAGCAGCTTGGAGGGGGTCTCCTACGAGCAGTACTTC
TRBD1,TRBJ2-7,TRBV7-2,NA,CASSSYRGESYEQYF,TGTGCCAGCAGCTCCTACAGGGGTGAGTCCTACGAGCAGTACTTC
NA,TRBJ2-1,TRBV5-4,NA,CASSLGGLSSYNEQFF,TGTGCCAGCAGCTTGGGGGGCCTGAGCTCCTACAATGAGCAGTTCTTC
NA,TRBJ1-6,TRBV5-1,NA,CASSFRGSDSPLHF,TGCGCCAGCAGCTTTCGAGGTTCGGATTCACCCCTCCACTTT
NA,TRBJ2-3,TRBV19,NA,CASSIERGVADTQYF,TGTGCCAGTAGTATAGAGCGGGGTGTCGCAGATACGCAGTATTTT
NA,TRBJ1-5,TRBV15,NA,CATSRDEESQPQHF,TGTGCCACCAGCAGAGATGAGGAGAGTCAGCCCCAGCATTTT
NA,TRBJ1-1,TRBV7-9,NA,CASSASGGAEAFF,TGTGCCAGCAGTGCATCGGGGGGGGCTGAAGCTTTCTTT
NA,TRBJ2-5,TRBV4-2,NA,CASSQPEGGRGAETQYF,TGTGCCAGCAGCCAACCCGAGGGGGGGAGGGGGGCAGAGACCCAGTACTTC
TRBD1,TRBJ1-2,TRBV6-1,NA,CASWDRGNYGYTF,TGTGCCAGCTGGGACAGGGGAAACTATGGCTACACCTTC
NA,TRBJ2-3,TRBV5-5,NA,CASSLVRDTQYF,TGTGCCAGCAGCTTGGTGAGAGATACGCAGTATTTT
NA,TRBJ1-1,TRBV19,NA,CASSIQGISTEAFF,TGTGCCAGTAGTATACAGGGGATCTCCACTGAAGCTTTCTTT
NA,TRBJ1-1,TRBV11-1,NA,CASSLDARGAFF,TGTGCCAGCAGCTTAGATGCCCGGGGGGCTTTCTTT
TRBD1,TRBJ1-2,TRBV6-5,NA,CASSYLPGQGLEGYTF,TGTGCCAGCAGTTACTTACCGGGACAGGGGCTTGAAGGCTACACCTTC
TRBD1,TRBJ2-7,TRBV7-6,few,CASSRDSSSYEQYF,TGTGCCAGCAGCCGGGACAGTAGCTCCTACGAGCAGTACTTC
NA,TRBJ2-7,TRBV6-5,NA,CASSIYRTSSYEQYF,TGTGCCAGCAGTATCTACAGGACGAGCTCCTACGAGCAGTACTTC
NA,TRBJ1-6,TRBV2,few,CASSEGHSSPLHF,TGTGCCAGCAGTGAAGGACATAGTTCACCCCTCCACTTT